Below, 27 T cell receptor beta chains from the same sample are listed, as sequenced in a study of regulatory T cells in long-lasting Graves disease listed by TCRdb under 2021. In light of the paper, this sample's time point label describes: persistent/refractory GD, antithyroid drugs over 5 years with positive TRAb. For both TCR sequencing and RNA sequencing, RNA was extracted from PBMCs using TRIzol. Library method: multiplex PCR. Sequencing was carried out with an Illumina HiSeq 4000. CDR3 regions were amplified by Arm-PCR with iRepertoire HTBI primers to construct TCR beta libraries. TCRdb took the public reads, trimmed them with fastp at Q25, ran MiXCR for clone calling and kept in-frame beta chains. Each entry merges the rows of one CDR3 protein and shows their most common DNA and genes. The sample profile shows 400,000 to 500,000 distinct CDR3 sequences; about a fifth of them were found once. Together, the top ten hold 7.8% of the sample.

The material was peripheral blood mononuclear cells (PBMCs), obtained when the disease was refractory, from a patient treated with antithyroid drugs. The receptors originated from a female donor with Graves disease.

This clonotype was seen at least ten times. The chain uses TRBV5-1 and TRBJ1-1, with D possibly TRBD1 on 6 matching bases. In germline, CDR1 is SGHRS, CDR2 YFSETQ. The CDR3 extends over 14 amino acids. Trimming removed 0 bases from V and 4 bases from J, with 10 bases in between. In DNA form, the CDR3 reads TGCGCCAGCAGCTTGGGGGGCAGGGGCACTGAAGCTTTCTTT. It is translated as CASSLGGRGTEAFF.

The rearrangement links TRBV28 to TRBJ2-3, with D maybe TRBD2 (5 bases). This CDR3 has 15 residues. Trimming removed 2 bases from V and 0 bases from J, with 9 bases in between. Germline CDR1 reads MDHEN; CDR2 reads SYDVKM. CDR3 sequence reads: CASSLKRTSTDTQYF. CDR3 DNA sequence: TGTGCCAGCAGTTTAAAGAGGACTAGCACAGATACGCAGTATTTT.

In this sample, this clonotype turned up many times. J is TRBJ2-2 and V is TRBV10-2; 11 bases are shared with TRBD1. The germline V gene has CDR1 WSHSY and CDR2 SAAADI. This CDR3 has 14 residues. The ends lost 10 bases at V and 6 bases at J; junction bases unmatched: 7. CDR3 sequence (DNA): TGCGCCATCCGCCGGGACAGGGGGTCCGGGGAGCTGTTTTTT. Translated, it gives CAIRRDRGSGELFF.

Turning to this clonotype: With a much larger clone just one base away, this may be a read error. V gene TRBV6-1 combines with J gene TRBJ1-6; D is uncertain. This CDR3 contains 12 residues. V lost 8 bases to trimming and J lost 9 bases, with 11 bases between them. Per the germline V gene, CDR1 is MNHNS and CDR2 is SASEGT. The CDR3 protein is CASGVGGSPLHF. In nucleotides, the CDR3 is TGTGCCAGCGGGGTGGGTGGTTCACCCCTCCACTTT.

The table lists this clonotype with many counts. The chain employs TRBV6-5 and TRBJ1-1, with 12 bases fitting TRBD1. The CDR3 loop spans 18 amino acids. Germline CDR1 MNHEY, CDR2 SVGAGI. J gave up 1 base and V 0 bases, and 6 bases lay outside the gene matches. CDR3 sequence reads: CASSYSGDRGPPNTEAFF. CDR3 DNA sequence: TGTGCCAGCAGTTACTCGGGGGACAGGGGGCCCCCGAACACTGAAGCTTTCTTT.

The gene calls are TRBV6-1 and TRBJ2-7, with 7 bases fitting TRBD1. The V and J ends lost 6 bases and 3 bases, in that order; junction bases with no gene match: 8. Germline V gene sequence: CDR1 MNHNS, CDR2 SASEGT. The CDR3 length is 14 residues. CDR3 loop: CASSRPGQYYEQYF. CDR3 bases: TGTGCCAGCAGCCGTCCGGGACAGTACTACGAGCAGTACTTC.

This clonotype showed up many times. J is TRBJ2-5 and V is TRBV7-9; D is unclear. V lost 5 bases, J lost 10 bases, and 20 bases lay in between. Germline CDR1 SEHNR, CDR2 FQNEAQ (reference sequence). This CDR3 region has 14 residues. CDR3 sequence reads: CASSPRAAFRIQYF. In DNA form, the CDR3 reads TGTGCCAGCAGCCCTCGGGCGGCCTTCAGGATCCAGTACTTC.

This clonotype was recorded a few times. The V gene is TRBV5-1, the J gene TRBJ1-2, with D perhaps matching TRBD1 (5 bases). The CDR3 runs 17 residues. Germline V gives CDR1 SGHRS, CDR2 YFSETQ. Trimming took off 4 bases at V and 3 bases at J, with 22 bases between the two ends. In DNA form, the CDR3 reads TGCGCCAGCAGCGTTGGATTTATAGTAGGGACTGACTATGGCTACACCTTC. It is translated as CASSVGFIVGTDYGYTF.

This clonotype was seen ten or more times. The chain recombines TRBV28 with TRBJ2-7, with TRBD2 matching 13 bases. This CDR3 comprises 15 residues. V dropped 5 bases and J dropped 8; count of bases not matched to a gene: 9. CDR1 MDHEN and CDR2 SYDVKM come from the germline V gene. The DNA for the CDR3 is TGTGCCAGCAGTCTTCGGACTAGCGGGAGTACACAGCAGTACTTC. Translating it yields CASSLRTSGSTQQYF.

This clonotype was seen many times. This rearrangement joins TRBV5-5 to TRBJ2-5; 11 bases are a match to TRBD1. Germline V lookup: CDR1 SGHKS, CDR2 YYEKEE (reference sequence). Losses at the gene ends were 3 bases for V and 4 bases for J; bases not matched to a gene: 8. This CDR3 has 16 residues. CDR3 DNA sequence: TGTGCCAGCAGCTCCGGGACAGGGGGGTTTCGAGAGACCCAGTACTTC. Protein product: CASSSGTGGFRETQYF. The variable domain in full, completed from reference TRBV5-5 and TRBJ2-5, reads DAGVTQSPTHLIKTRGQQVTLRCSPISGHKSVSWYQQVLGQGPQFIFQYYEKEERGRGNFPDRFSARQFPNYSSELNVNALLLGDSALYLCASSSGTGGFRETQYFGPGTRLLVL.

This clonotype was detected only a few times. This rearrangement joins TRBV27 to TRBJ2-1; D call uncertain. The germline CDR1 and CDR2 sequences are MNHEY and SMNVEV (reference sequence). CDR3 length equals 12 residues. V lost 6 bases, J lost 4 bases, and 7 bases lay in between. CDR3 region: CASRTGYNEQFF. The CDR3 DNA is TGTGCCAGCAGGACGGGTTACAATGAGCAGTTCTTC.

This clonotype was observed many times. CDR3: CASSYELGGEQYF. As DNA, the CDR3 is TGTGCCAGCAGTTATGAGCTCGGGGGCGAGCAGTACTTC. This chain joins TRBV6-2 or TRBV6-3 and TRBJ2-7; tentative D call: TRBD2 (6 bases). This CDR3 has 13 residues. CDR1 and CDR2 (germline): MNHEY, SVGEGT. Trimming cost V 3 bases and J 6 bases, with 12 bases left between them.

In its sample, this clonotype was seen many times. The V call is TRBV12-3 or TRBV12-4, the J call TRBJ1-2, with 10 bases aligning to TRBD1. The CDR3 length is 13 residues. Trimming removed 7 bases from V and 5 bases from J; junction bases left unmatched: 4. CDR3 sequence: CASTPGQGYGYTF. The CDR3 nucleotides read TGTGCCAGCACCCCGGGACAGGGGTATGGCTACACCTTC.

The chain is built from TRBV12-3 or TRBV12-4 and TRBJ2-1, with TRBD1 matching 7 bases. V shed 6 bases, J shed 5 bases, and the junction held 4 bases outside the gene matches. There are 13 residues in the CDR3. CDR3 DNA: TGTGCCAGCAGATCGGGACAGAACAATGAGCAGTTCTTC. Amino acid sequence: CASRSGQNNEQFF.

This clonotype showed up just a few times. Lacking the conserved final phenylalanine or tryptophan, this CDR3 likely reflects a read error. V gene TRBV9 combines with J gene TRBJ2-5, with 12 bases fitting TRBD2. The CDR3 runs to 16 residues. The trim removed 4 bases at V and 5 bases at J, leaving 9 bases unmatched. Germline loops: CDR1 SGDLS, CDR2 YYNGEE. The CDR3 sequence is CASSQLAGGSGETQYS. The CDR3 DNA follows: TGTGCCAGCAGCCAACTAGCGGGAGGATCGGGGGAGACCCAGTACTCC.

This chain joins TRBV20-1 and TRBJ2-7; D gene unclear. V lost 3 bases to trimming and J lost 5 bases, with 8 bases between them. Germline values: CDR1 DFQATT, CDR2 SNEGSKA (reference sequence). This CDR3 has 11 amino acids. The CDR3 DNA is TGCAGTGCTAGGTTAGGCAACGAGCAGTACTTC. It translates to CSARLGNEQYF.

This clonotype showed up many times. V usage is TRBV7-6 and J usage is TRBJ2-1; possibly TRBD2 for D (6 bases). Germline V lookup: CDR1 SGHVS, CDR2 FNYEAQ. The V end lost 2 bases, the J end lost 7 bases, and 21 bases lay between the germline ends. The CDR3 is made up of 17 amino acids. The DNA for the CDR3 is TGTGCCAGCAGCTTAAATCCACCTCGGGAGACGTGGAATGAGCAGTTCTTC. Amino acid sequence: CASSLNPPRETWNEQFF.

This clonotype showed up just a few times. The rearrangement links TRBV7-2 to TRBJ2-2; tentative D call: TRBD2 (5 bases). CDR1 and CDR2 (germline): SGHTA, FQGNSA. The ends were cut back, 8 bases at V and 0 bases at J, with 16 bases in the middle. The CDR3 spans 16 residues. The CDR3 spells CASGKQRIANTGELFF. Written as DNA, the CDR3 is TGTGCCAGCGGGAAACAGCGGATTGCGAACACCGGGGAGCTGTTTTTT. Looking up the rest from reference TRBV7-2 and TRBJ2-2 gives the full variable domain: GAGVSQSPSNKVTEKGKDVELRCDPISGHTALYWYRQSLGQGLEFLIYFQGNSAPDKSGLPSDRFSAERTGGSVSTLTIQRTQQEDSAVYLCASGKQRIANTGELFFGEGSRLTVL.

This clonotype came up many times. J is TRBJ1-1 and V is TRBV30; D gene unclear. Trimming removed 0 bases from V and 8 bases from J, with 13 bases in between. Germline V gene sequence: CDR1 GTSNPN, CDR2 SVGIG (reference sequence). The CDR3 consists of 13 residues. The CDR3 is CAWSVRGGNEAFF. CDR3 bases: TGTGCCTGGAGTGTAAGAGGAGGGAACGAAGCTTTCTTT.

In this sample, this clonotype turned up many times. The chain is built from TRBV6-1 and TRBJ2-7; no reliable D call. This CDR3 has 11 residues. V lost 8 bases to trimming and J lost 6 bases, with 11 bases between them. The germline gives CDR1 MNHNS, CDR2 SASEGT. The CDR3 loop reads CASREGSEQYF. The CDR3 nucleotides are TGTGCCAGCCGAGAAGGGTCCGAGCAGTACTTC.

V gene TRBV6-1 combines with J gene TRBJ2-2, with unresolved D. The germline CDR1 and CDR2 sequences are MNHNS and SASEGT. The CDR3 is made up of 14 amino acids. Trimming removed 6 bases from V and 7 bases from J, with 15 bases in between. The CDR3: CASRPLDFSGELFF. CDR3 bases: TGTGCCAGCAGACCCCTAGACTTTAGCGGGGAGCTGTTTTTT.

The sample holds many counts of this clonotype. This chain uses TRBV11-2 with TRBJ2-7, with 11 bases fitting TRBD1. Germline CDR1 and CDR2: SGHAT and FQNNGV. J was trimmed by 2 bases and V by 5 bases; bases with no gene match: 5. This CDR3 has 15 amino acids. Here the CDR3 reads CASSRGQGAPYEQYF. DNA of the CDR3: TGTGCCAGCAGCCGCGGACAGGGGGCTCCCTACGAGCAGTACTTC.

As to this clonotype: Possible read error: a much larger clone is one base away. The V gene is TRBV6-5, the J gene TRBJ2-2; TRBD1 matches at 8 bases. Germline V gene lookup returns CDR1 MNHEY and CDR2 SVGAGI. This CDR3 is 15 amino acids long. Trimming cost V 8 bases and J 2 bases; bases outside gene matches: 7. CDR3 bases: TGTGCCAGCGGTTCAGGACAGGGAAACACCGGGGAGCTGTTTTTT. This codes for CASGSGQGNTGELFF.

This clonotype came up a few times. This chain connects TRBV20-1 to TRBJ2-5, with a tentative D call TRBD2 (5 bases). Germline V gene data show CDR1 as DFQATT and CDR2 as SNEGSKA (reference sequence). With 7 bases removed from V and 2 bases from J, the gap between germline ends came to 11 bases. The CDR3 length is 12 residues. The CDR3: CSVSEGQETQYF. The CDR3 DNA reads TGCAGTGTTAGTGAGGGACAAGAGACCCAGTACTTC.

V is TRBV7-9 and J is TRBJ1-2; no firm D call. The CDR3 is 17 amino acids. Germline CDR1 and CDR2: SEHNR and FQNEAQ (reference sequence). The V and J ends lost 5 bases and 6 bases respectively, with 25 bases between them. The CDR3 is CASSNPRNIAEFDGYTF. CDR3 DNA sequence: TGTGCCAGCAGCAATCCCCGGAATATAGCAGAGTTCGATGGCTACACCTTC.

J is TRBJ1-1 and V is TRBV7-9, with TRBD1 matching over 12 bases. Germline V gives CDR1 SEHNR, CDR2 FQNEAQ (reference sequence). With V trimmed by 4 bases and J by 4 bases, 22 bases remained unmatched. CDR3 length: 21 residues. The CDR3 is CASSSPRDPAGTGGKGTEAFF. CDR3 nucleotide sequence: TGTGCCAGCAGCTCACCCCGGGATCCCGCCGGGACAGGGGGCAAAGGCACTGAAGCTTTCTTT.

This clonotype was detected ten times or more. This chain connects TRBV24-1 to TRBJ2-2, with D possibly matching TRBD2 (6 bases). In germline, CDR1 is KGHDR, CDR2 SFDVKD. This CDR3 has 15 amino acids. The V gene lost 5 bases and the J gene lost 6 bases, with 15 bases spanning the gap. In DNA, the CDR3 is TGTGCCACCAGTGGTCAGGGACTCCCACCCGGGGAGCTGTTTTTT. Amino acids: CATSGQGLPPGELFF.